The present entry profiles one T cell receptor (beta chain) with its context. This clonotype was observed a few times. It has no known antigen specificity. No much larger clone exists at a distance of one base, and base qualities are not known. The sample belongs to a study of response to subunit inactivated influenza vaccine listed by TCRdb under 2018. Describing the broader study: The study used deep quantitative T cell receptor repertoire profiling to track responses to a trivalent subunit inactivated influenza vaccine. Study-wide findings and limitations: The authors proposed that each seasonal influenza vaccination may bring in only a limited number of new T cells.

Library construction relied on RT-PCR. This sample was sequenced with an Illumina HiSeq 2500. In TCRdb, the public reads were trimmed at Q25 with fastp and aligned with MiXCR, with productive beta chains retained. For every CDR3 protein sequence, its rows merge into one entry that carries the most common genes and DNA. A total of 250,000 to 350,000 distinct CDR3 sequences appear in this sample, around 22% of them only once. About 9.4% of the sample rests with the top ten. From the cysteine up to the phenylalanine, the CDR3 has a length of 12 residues. The kept DNA is CDR3 alone, 36 bases in frame from the first base. CDR1 and CDR2, looked up from the germline V gene, are SQVTM and ANQGSEA. At the junction V is shortened by 5 bases and J by 3 bases, with 10 bases in between.

The rearranged segments are TRBV29-1 and TRBJ1-1, with the D gene not confidently named. The sequence was collected from a man between 50 and 69 years old who received an inactivated influenza vaccine. Donor details come from another sample of the same person, matched by shared clones. Source: PBMCs from blood, taken approximately 20 months after vaccination. The DNA sequence is given as TGCAGCGTTCCAGGATCCCACACTGAAGCTTTCTTT. The translation is CSVPGSHTEAFF.